This TCR beta chain was identified during a study of blood T cell repertoires in COVID-19. Study-wide background: In each case, the material was cDNA or gDNA derived from T cells, B-cell-depleted T cells, or PBMCs.

The CDR3 totals 13 residues. Germline assignment: CDR1 LNHDA and CDR2 SQIVND (reference sequence). J lost 5 bases, V lost 9 bases, and 9 bases had no gene match. Original data processing: The assay estimated nucleated cells by amplifying reference gene primers. Using immunoSEQ multiplex PCR, the repertoire was profiled, and TCRdb retains in-frame clones only, with some absent. V and J calls and clone size follow that table, whereas D and trimming were derived from the DNA. The repertoire consists of around 250,000 clones, with around 89% occurring once and the leading ten covering around 1.2%. This study enrolled people aged about 18 to 100 from about 24 US geographic areas.

The specimen was PBMCs or T cells enriched from blood (not recorded which). V and J are TRBV19 and TRBJ2-7; 8 bases line up with TRBD1. This clonotype was obtained from a woman aged 40 to 50 with acute COVID-19. The CDR3 spells CASGTGGVDEQYF. DNA of the CDR3: TGTGCCAGCGGGACAGGAGGGGTAGACGAGCAGTACTTC.